The entry below gives a single T cell receptor beta chain sequence along with its context. V was trimmed by 2 bases and J by 2 bases, leaving 6 bases between them. Germline V gene sequence: CDR1 MNHEY, CDR2 SMNVEV (reference sequence). The CDR3 sequence is 13 residues long. These data originate in a study of T cell responses to AZD1222 COVID-19 vaccine. Clones were read by immunoSEQ multiplex PCR, and TCRdb kept only the in-frame ones, dropping some. The table has some 180,000 clones, approximately 92% seen once. The clonotype comes from an adult in good health. The V and J genes are TRBV27 and TRBJ1-2; D is unresolved. The sequencing here drew on peripheral blood, taken on day 0 of AZD1222 vaccination. This CDR3 reads CASSLTANYGYTF. Here the CDR3 DNA reads TGTGCCAGCAGTTTAACAGCGAACTATGGCTACACCTTC.